One sample yielded the 2 T cell receptor beta chains listed below, sequenced in a study of regulatory T cells in long-lasting Graves disease. Arm-PCR of CDR3 regions with iRepertoire HTBI primers generated TCR beta libraries. Via MiXCR, TCRdb re-called the multiplex PCR reads, giving one row per CDR3 protein. The data contain a few hundred thousand distinct CDR3 sequences, 16% of them singletons. As to time point: newly diagnosed GD, antithyroid drugs for less than 3 months. Extracted PBMC RNA gave rise to the TCR library. These data were also reused for a study on T cells in Graves' hyperthyroidism and ophthalmopathy.

This sample comprised peripheral blood mononuclear cells (PBMCs), obtained at new diagnosis, from a patient treated with antithyroid drugs. These receptors were taken from a man between 35 and 55 years old with Graves disease.

The chain carries TRBV5-1 and TRBJ2-1; tentatively, D is TRBD1 (6 bases). The V gene's germline CDR1 is SGHRS and CDR2 YFSETQ. The germline V and J ends were trimmed by 0 bases and 6 bases, with 13 bases remaining between them. This CDR3 region has 15 residues. CDR3: CASSLGQAVSNEQFF. Here the CDR3 DNA reads TGCGCCAGCAGCTTGGGACAGGCTGTCTCCAATGAGCAGTTCTTC.

This clonotype has a handful of counts. The CDR3 ends on some other residue instead of the conserved phenylalanine or tryptophan, so this is likely a read error. The V gene is TRBV20-1, the J gene TRBJ2-3, with 9 bases lining up with TRBD1. The germline CDR1 and CDR2 sequences are DFQATT and SNEGSKA (reference sequence). The trim removed 2 bases at V and 2 bases at J, leaving 5 bases unmatched. The CDR3 has 15 amino acids. CDR3 protein: CSARSGTGNTDTQYL. The CDR3 coding sequence is TGCAGTGCTAGATCAGGGACAGGGAACACAGATACGCAGTATCTT.